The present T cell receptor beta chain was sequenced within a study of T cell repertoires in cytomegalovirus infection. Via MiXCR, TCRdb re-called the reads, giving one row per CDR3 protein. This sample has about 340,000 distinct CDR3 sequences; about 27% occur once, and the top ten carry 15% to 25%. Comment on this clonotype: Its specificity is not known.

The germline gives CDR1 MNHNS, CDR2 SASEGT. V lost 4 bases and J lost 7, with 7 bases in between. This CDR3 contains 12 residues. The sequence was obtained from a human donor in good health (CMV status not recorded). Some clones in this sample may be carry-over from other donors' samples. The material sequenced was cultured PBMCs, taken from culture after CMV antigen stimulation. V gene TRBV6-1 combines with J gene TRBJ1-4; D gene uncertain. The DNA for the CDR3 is TGTGCCAGCAGTGGGTACCCTGAAAAACTGTTTTTT. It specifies CASSGYPEKLFF.